The 30 T cell receptor beta chains given below trace back to one sample, sequenced in a study of neurological immune-mediated disorders. TCRdb ran MiXCR on the 5' RACE reads and lists one entry per CDR3 protein. The data contain about 120,000 distinct CDR3 sequences, roughly 3.2% of them seen just once; the ten biggest clones take up 1% to 1.5%. The material sequenced was PBMCs. All receptors come from a woman in her 30s with multiple sclerosis.

There are many counts of this clonotype. The chain is built from TRBV12-3 or TRBV12-4 and TRBJ1-2; 9 bases are a match to TRBD1. The CDR3 is 14 residues long. The V gene end was trimmed by 6 bases and the J gene end by 4 bases; junction bases not matched to a gene: 6. For the CDR3, the DNA is TGTGCCAGCAGAGGGACAGGGATTCGCTATGGCTACACCTTC. It encodes CASRGTGIRYGYTF.

This clonotype has at least ten counts. This rearrangement joins TRBV20-1 to TRBJ2-3; no clear D gene. This CDR3 comprises 12 residues. Trimming removed 2 bases at V and 6 bases at J, with 9 bases between. Germline values: CDR1 DFQATT, CDR2 SNEGSKA (reference sequence). The CDR3 reads CSARTMGDTQYF. In DNA, the CDR3 is TGCAGTGCTAGAACGATGGGGGATACGCAGTATTTT.

The table lists this clonotype with many counts. The V call is TRBV11-2, the J call TRBJ2-3, with 7 bases aligning to TRBD2. In germline, CDR1 is SGHAT, CDR2 FQNNGV. V gave up 3 bases and J gave up 1 base; unmatched junction bases: 7. The CDR3 covers 16 residues. CDR3 DNA sequence: TGTGCCAGCAGCTTTATTGGCGGGGGTGGCACAGATACGCAGTATTTT. Its translation is CASSFIGGGGTDTQYF.

This clonotype was counted ten times or more. The rearrangement joins TRBV20-1 to TRBJ1-4; TRBD1 might be the D (5 bases). Looked up from germline, CDR1 is DFQATT and CDR2 is SNEGSKA (reference sequence). The germline V and J ends were trimmed by 7 bases and 8 bases, with 14 bases remaining between them. The CDR3 has 12 residues. The CDR3 bases are TGCAGTGGGAGGGGTGGCGGAGAAAAACTGTTTTTT. Amino acid sequence: CSGRGGGEKLFF.

This clonotype has a count of ten or more. The chain combines TRBV7-9 with TRBJ2-2; 7 bases are a match to TRBD2. Germline assignment: CDR1 SEHNR and CDR2 FQNEAQ (reference sequence). V dropped 7 bases and J dropped 5; count of bases not matched to a gene: 7. The CDR3 has 14 residues. CDR3 region: CASTREELTGELFF. The DNA of the CDR3 is TGTGCCAGCACCCGGGAGGAGTTAACCGGGGAGCTGTTTTTT.

The chain has TRBV7-2 and TRBJ2-5, with D perhaps matching TRBD1 (8 bases). The CDR3 totals 17 residues. CDR1 is SGHTA and CDR2 is FQGNSA in the germline V gene. V was trimmed by 4 bases and J by 4 bases, leaving 22 bases between them. Here the CDR3 reads CASSSGQGIAGRETQYF. The CDR3 nucleotides read TGTGCCAGCAGCTCAGGACAGGGAATAGCGGGCCGAGAGACCCAGTACTTC.

This clonotype was seen repeatedly, ten times or more. The rearrangement joins TRBV20-1 to TRBJ1-3; 7 nucleotides align to TRBD1. The trim removed 7 bases at V and 4 bases at J, leaving 4 bases unmatched. Germline CDR1 DFQATT, CDR2 SNEGSKA (reference sequence). This CDR3 spans 12 amino acids. The CDR3 nucleotides read TGCAGTGTCGACAGGGAAGGAAACACCATATATTTT. The encoded protein is CSVDREGNTIYF.

In this sample, this clonotype turned up many times. The genes are TRBV12-3 or TRBV12-4 and TRBJ2-5, with D possibly matching TRBD1 (5 bases). The V gene lost 2 bases and the J gene lost 3 bases, with 7 bases spanning the gap. This CDR3 comprises 13 residues. The CDR3 DNA reads TGTGCCAGCAGTTTAAACAGGAAAGAGACCCAGTACTTC. Its protein product is CASSLNRKETQYF.

This clonotype was counted at least ten times. The V gene is TRBV10-3, the J gene TRBJ2-2; 9 nucleotides agree with TRBD1. CDR3 size: 15 residues. CDR1 and CDR2 from the germline V gene are ENHRY and SYGVKD. V shed 4 bases and J 2 bases; nucleotides not matched to a gene: 2. The chain's CDR3 is CAISAQGANTGELFF. CDR3 coding DNA: TGTGCCATCAGTGCACAGGGGGCCAACACCGGGGAGCTGTTTTTT.

This clonotype occurred many times. The rearrangement joins TRBV7-2 to TRBJ2-3, with D perhaps TRBD2 (7 bases). The CDR3 runs 16 residues. Trimming removed 3 bases at V and 0 bases at J, with 13 bases between. The germline V gene encodes CDR1 SGHTA and CDR2 FQGNSA. CDR3 nucleotides: TGTGCCAGCAGCTTCCGTGGGGGGGCGAGCACAGATACGCAGTATTTT. Translated: CASSFRGGASTDTQYF.

This clonotype was observed at least ten times. V usage is TRBV5-6 and J usage is TRBJ2-3; TRBD1 might be the D (5 bases). This CDR3 region has 14 residues. V gave up 4 bases and J gave up 0 bases, with 9 bases separating them. Germline loops: CDR1 SGHDT, CDR2 YYEEEE. CDR3 DNA sequence: TGTGCCAGCAGCCCGACAGTTAGCACAGATACGCAGTATTTT. Encoded protein: CASSPTVSTDTQYF.

This clonotype was seen at least ten times. The V gene is TRBV7-9, the J gene TRBJ1-2; D gene unclear. From germline, CDR1 is SEHNR and CDR2 FQNEAQ (reference sequence). The CDR3 spans 17 residues. V was trimmed by 8 bases and J by 5 bases, leaving 27 bases between them. CDR3 loop: CASLGLSGGIYGYGYTF. CDR3 nucleotide sequence: TGTGCCAGCCTGGGCTTGAGTGGAGGGATCTACGGGTATGGCTACACCTTC.

This clonotype showed up many times. This chain connects TRBV5-8 to TRBJ2-7; D is possibly TRBD1 (6 bases). CDR1 is SGHTS, CDR2 YDEGEE, per germline. Deletions cut 4 bases from V and 2 bases from J, with 10 bases between. The CDR3 extends over 13 amino acids. The CDR3 spells CASSQDRTYEQYF. The CDR3 DNA sequence: TGTGCCAGCAGCCAGGACAGAACCTACGAGCAGTACTTC.

This clonotype was seen at least ten times. V gene TRBV5-8 combines with J gene TRBJ1-2; 10 bases align to TRBD1. V was clipped by 4 bases and J by 10 bases; unmatched bases: 7. Germline V gene sequence: CDR1 SGHTS, CDR2 YDEGEE. The CDR3 covers 13 residues. The CDR3 DNA reads TGTGCCAGCAGCCCCGGGACAGGGGTGGACTACACCTTC. Translating gives CASSPGTGVDYTF.

Ten or more counts support this clonotype. CDR3 protein: CASSRLMNTEAFF. The CDR3 nucleotides are TGTGCCAGCAGCCGGCTCATGAACACTGAAGCTTTCTTT. The V gene is TRBV7-2, the J gene TRBJ1-1; D ambiguous. Germline V gene sequence: CDR1 SGHTA, CDR2 FQGNSA. The CDR3 is 13 residues long. The germline V and J ends were trimmed by 5 bases and 0 bases, with 7 bases remaining between them.

This clonotype was seen repeatedly, ten times or more. The CDR3 region is CSARDRGAALTRSEQFF. Written as DNA, the CDR3 is TGCAGTGCTAGGGACCGAGGAGCAGCTCTTACCCGTTCCGAGCAGTTCTTC. This sequence joins TRBV20-1 and TRBJ2-1; D gene ambiguous. V lost 3 bases to trimming and J lost 10 bases, with 28 bases between them. Germline lookup yields CDR1 DFQATT and CDR2 SNEGSKA (reference sequence). The CDR3 covers 17 residues.

This clonotype was detected many times. This rearrangement joins TRBV12-3 or TRBV12-4 to TRBJ1-1; D uncertain. This CDR3 region has 14 residues. Trimming removed 0 bases at V and 1 base at J, with 6 bases between. The chain's CDR3 is CASSLAGPNTEAFF. In nucleotides, the CDR3 is TGTGCCAGCAGTTTAGCAGGACCGAACACTGAAGCTTTCTTT.

This clonotype was seen repeatedly, ten times or more. This rearrangement joins TRBV27 to TRBJ2-3, with D perhaps TRBD2 (6 bases). Trimming cost V 1 base and J 5 bases, with 19 bases left between them. Per germline, CDR1 MNHEY and CDR2 SMNVEV (reference sequence). The CDR3 consists of 17 residues. CDR3 amino acids: CASSLLVNRRGIDTQYF. The CDR3 DNA follows: TGTGCCAGCAGTTTATTGGTGAATAGGAGGGGAATAGATACGCAGTATTTT.

This clonotype was seen ten or more times. This rearrangement joins TRBV12-3 or TRBV12-4 to TRBJ1-1; the D gene is possibly TRBD1 (5 bases). This CDR3 comprises 13 residues. V was trimmed by 6 bases and J by 6 bases, leaving 14 bases between them. The CDR3 loop reads CASRGTPGAEAFF. The DNA for the CDR3 is TGTGCCAGCAGGGGGACCCCGGGGGCTGAAGCTTTCTTT.

This clonotype was found many times. The rearrangement uses TRBV20-1 and TRBJ2-1; 7 bases match TRBD2. Germline CDR1 is DFQATT and CDR2 is SNEGSKA (reference sequence). V dropped 2 bases and J dropped 3; count of bases not matched to a gene: 1. This CDR3 has 13 amino acids. The DNA for the CDR3 is TGCAGTGCTAGAAGGACTAGCTACAATGAGCAGTTCTTC. The encoded protein is CSARRTSYNEQFF.

This clonotype was picked up many times. V gene TRBV20-1 combines with J gene TRBJ1-2; TRBD1 aligns across 7 bases. Germline-derived CDR1 and CDR2 are DFQATT and SNEGSKA (reference sequence). The ends lost 6 bases at V and 2 bases at J; junction bases unmatched: 9. CDR3 size: 14 residues. The CDR3 DNA sequence: TGCAGTGCACCCCATAGGGGACAGAACTATGGCTACACCTTC. It encodes CSAPHRGQNYGYTF.

This clonotype was counted between two and nine times. The CDR3 sequence: CASRQQQMGYGYTF. CDR3 DNA: TGTGCCAGCAGACAGCAGCAAATGGGCTATGGCTACACCTTC. The chain uses TRBV3-1 and TRBJ1-2; D call uncertain. The CDR3 is 14 residues long. Germline V lookup: CDR1 LGHDT, CDR2 YNNKEL (reference sequence). V gave up 6 bases and J gave up 4 bases, with 15 bases separating them.

This clonotype was observed at least ten times. The germline gene is not matched at one end of the junction; a read error may be the cause. J is TRBJ2-1 and V is TRBV6-1, with 12 positions matching TRBD2. CDR1 and CDR2 from the germline V gene are MNHNS and SASEGT. CDR3 length: 14 residues. In DNA, the CDR3 is TGTGCCAGCAGTGAACTAGCTCTAGCGGGGGGGCTCGTCTTC. Translation gives CASSELALAGGLVF.

The chain carries TRBV20-1 and TRBJ1-6, with D uncertain. The V and J ends lost 4 bases and 7 bases respectively, with 14 bases between them. This CDR3 spans 14 amino acids. Germline CDR1 DFQATT, CDR2 SNEGSKA (reference sequence). CDR3 region: CSAKRQLRNSPLHF. The CDR3 DNA follows: TGCAGTGCTAAGCGCCAGCTAAGGAATTCACCCCTCCACTTT.

This clonotype was counted at least ten times. V gene TRBV29-1 combines with J gene TRBJ1-2, with D tentatively TRBD1 (5 bases). Germline-derived CDR1 and CDR2 are SQVTM and ANQGSEA. V lost 4 bases and J 4 bases, leaving 16 bases between the germline ends. This CDR3 spans 14 amino acids. CDR3 amino acids: CSVVRDPTLYGYTF. The CDR3 DNA is TGCAGCGTTGTCAGGGATCCCACCCTCTATGGCTACACCTTC.

This clonotype was recorded at least ten times. The J gene is TRBJ2-1, the V gene TRBV30; 7 positions agree with TRBD2. CDR3 length: 14 amino acids. Germline values: CDR1 GTSNPN, CDR2 SVGIG (reference sequence). J lost 0 bases, V lost 5 bases, and 4 bases had no gene match. As DNA, the CDR3 is TGTGCCTGGGCCGGGAGGCCCTCCTACAATGAGCAGTTCTTC. As protein: CAWAGRPSYNEQFF.

This clonotype was observed at least ten times. The chain recombines TRBV20-1 with TRBJ2-3; 9 bases align to TRBD2. The CDR3 totals 14 residues. V shed 6 bases and J 3 bases; nucleotides not matched to a gene: 7. Germline loops: CDR1 DFQATT, CDR2 SNEGSKA (reference sequence). The CDR3 region is CSADKTSGTDTQYF. CDR3 DNA sequence: TGCAGTGCAGATAAGACTAGCGGTACAGATACGCAGTATTTT.

This clonotype was detected many times. This sequence joins TRBV29-1 and TRBJ2-4; unclear D gene. The V end was cut by 4 bases, the J end by 4 bases, with 5 bases between. The V gene's germline CDR1 is SQVTM and CDR2 ANQGSEA. The CDR3 has 11 amino acids. The CDR3 sequence: CSVGQKNIQYF. CDR3 DNA sequence: TGCAGCGTTGGTCAAAAAAACATTCAGTACTTC.

This clonotype has ten or more counts. V is TRBV12-3 or TRBV12-4 and J is TRBJ2-5, with 10 bases lining up with TRBD2. J lost 2 bases, V lost 4 bases, and 4 bases had no gene match. This CDR3 has 15 residues. CDR3 in amino acids: CASSSWTSGQETQYF. CDR3 nucleotides: TGTGCCAGCAGTTCGTGGACTAGCGGACAAGAGACCCAGTACTTC.

This clonotype appeared many times. V gene TRBV5-1 combines with J gene TRBJ1-6; D gene uncertain. V was pared by 4 bases and J by 5 bases, with 16 bases between. This CDR3 comprises 16 residues. CDR1 SGHRS and CDR2 YFSETQ come from the germline V gene. The CDR3 here is CASSPGRGKNNSPLHF. The CDR3 bases are TGCGCCAGCAGCCCTGGACGAGGGAAAAATAATTCACCCCTCCACTTT. Filled out from reference TRBV5-1 and TRBJ1-6, the complete variable domain reads KAGVTQTPRYLIKTRGQQVTLSCSPISGHRSVSWYQQTPGQGLQFLFEYFSETQRNKGNFPGRFSGRQFSNSRSEMNVSTLELGDSALYLCASSPGRGKNNSPLHFGNGTRLTVT.